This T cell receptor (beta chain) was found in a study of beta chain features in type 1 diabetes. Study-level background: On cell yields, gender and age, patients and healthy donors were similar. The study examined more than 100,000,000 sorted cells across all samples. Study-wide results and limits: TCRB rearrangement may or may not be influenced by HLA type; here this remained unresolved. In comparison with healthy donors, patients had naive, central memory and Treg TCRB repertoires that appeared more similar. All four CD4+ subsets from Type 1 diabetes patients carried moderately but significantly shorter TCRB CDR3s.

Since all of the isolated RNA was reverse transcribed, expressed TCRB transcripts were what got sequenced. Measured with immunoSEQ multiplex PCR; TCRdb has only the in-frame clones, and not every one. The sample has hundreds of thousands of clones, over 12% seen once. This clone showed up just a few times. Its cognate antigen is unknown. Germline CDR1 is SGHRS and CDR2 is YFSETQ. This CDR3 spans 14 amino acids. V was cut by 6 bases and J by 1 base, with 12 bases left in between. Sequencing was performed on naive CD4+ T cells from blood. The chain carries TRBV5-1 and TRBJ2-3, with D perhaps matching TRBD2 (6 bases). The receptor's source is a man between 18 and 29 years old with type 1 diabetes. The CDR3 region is CASTPRGGTDTQYF. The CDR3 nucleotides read TGCGCCAGCACCCCGCGGGGTGGCACAGATACGCAGTATTTT.